This T cell receptor beta chain is from a study of Tregs in tolerant kidney transplant recipients. V lost 0 bases, J lost 1 base, and 8 bases stayed unmatched. The CDR3 runs to 18 residues. Germline CDR1 and CDR2: SGHTA and FQGTGA. A word on this clone: Its target is not known.

Study outcomes and limitations: Biological reproducibility was not directly addressed, but technical replication error appeared minimal. Validation in larger populations is needed because few patients were studied.

The repertoire was sequenced with immunoSEQ multiplex PCR; TCRdb's copy has only in-frame clones and lacks some. The table shows about 120,000 clones, with 85% to 95% occurring only once. This chain links TRBV7-3 with TRBJ2-2, with 7 bases fitting TRBD1. Specimen: CD4+ T cells from blood. The source is a human donor in good health. The CDR3 region has the DNA TGTGCCAGCAGCTTAACGATTCAACAGGGGAGGAACACCGGGGAGCTGTTTTTT. It translates to CASSLTIQQGRNTGELFF. The full variable domain, in which reference TRBV7-3 and TRBJ2-2 provide the parts outside the CDR3, is GAGVSQTPSNKVTEKGKYVELRCDPISGHTALYWYRQSLGQGPEFLIYFQGTGAADDSGLPNDRFFAVRPEGSVSTLKIQRTERGDSAVYLCASSLTIQQGRNTGELFFGEGSRLTVL.